In its sample, the clone carrying this T cell receptor (beta chain) was seen a few times. Profiling relied on immunoSEQ multiplex PCR, and the TCRdb table lists in-frame clones only, not all of them. Found here are under 95,000 clones, 80% to 90% of them singletons; the top ten hold roughly 7.9%. This sample is part of a study of T cell responses to AZD1222 COVID-19 vaccine. Trimming left V 2 bases short and J 7 bases short, with 20 bases between. The CDR3 sequence is 17 residues long. Looked up from germline, CDR1 is MGHRA and CDR2 is YSYEKL. The TCR originated in an adult in good health. This specimen was peripheral blood, taken on day 0 of AZD1222 vaccination. The chain links TRBV4-1 to TRBJ1-4, with D tentatively TRBD1 (5 bases). CDR3 coding DNA: TGCGCCAGCAGCCAACCTCGGTACGGGACTCGGGGTGAAAAACTGTTTTTT. As protein: CASSQPRYGTRGEKLFF.